The next 10 T cell receptor beta chains were all read from a single sample in a study of CXCR3-negative and CXCR3-positive naive CD8 T cells (dated by TCRdb to between 2018 and 2021). Which antigens these TCRs recognize remains unknown. Sequencing relied on a NextSeq 550. The Human TCR Profiling Kit (MiLaboratory) was used to make UMI-labeled 5' RACE TRB cDNA libraries. Reprocessed by TCRdb, the reads give a single entry per CDR3 protein sequence, without DNA. The sample has tens of thousands of distinct CDR3 sequences on record. The ten largest clonotypes hold 0.55% to 0.8% of the sample. The study at large found these results: Compared with CXCR3-negative naive cells, CXCR3-positive naive cells had TRB CDR3s with higher hydrophobicity (lower Kidera factor 4), lower energy, and higher strength and volume indices.

Sequenced sample: naive CXCR3+ CD8+ T cells from blood. The label giving this sample's cell subset or site can be read as: CD45RO-CCR7+CD27+CD95- naive CD8+ T cells expressing CXCR3 (TNR3+). The receptors originated from a human donor in good health. Some clones in this sample may be carry-over from other donors' samples.

The gene calls are TRBV15 and TRBJ2-7; TCRdb outputs TRBD2, but without DNA this stays unchecked. The CDR3 length is 16 residues. Germline lookup yields CDR1 LNHNV and CDR2 YYDKDF (reference sequence). The CDR3 here is CATSLYSAGGPYEQYF.

The rearrangement joins TRBV28 to TRBJ2-3; without DNA, the TCRdb call of TRBD2 cannot be checked. The germline V gene has CDR1 MDHEN and CDR2 SYDVKM. The CDR3 length is 14 residues. Here the CDR3 reads CASSLYSGKDTQYF.

This chain connects TRBV7-8 to TRBJ2-7; TCRdb calls TRBD1, which cannot be checked without DNA. The CDR3 has 16 residues. From germline, CDR1 is SGHVS and CDR2 FQNEAQ. CDR3: CASRPQGGLTPSEQYF.

The chain couples TRBV6-5 to TRBJ1-1; absent DNA, TCRdb's TRBD1 call cannot be checked. The V gene's germline CDR1 is MNHEY and CDR2 SVGAGI. The CDR3 extends over 14 amino acids. CDR3 protein: CASSYSLQETEAFF.

Here the CDR3 reads CSARVGTSLETQYF. The chain employs TRBV20-1 and TRBJ2-5; TCRdb gives TRBD2 as the D gene, but with no DNA this cannot be confirmed. Germline V CDR1 and CDR2: DFQATT, SNEGSKA (reference sequence). The CDR3 runs to 14 residues.

V and J are TRBV20-1 and TRBJ1-6; TCRdb calls TRBD1, which cannot be checked without DNA. The CDR3 consists of 14 residues. CDR1 and CDR2 from the germline V gene are DFQATT and SNEGSKA (reference sequence). The CDR3 sequence is CSASLGQGRSPLHF.

The J gene is TRBJ2-7, the V gene TRBV28; TCRdb designates TRBD2, a call that cannot be tested without DNA. The CDR3 totals 16 residues. Germline lookup yields CDR1 MDHEN and CDR2 SYDVKM. The CDR3: CASSYYQREIPYEQYF.

The gene calls are TRBV2 and TRBJ2-2. CDR1 and CDR2 (germline): SNHLY, FYNNEI. This CDR3 has 12 amino acids. CDR3 in amino acids: CASRRSAGELFF.

This rearrangement joins TRBV14 to TRBJ2-7; TCRdb indicates TRBD2, and absent DNA this call remains unverified. CDR1 is SGHDN and CDR2 is FVKESK in the germline V gene. This CDR3 contains 14 residues. CDR3: CASSIAGGTYEQYF. Full variable domain (outside the CDR3, taken from reference TRBV14 and TRBJ2-7): EAGVTQFPSHSVIEKGQTVTLRCDPISGHDNLYWYRRVMGKEIKFLLHFVKESKQDESGMPNNRFLAERTGGTYSTLKVQPAELEDSGVYFCASSIAGGTYEQYFGPGTRLTVT.

The chain carries TRBV6-2 or TRBV6-3 and TRBJ2-3; TCRdb's D call, TRBD1, is unchecked because there is no DNA. In germline, CDR1 is MNHEY, CDR2 SVGEGT. The CDR3 runs to 14 residues. This CDR3 reads CASTRGRITDTQDF.